This T cell receptor beta chain was sequenced during a study of monozygotic twins with inflammatory bowel disease. Study-level findings and limits: The analysis yielded no support for one strong signal or clonotype associated with IBD. The sharing of clonotypes with others was lower in IBD patients than in healthy twins, especially with disease activity.

Germline CDR1 is SGHRS and CDR2 is YFSETQ. The CDR3 runs to 15 residues. Points on this clonotype: Its target is not known.

Eight separate reactions per sample yielded the cDNA. Each CDR3 protein gets one entry in TCRdb, which reprocessed the 5' RACE reads and gives no DNA. This sample's table has 300,000 to 350,000 distinct CDR3 sequences. The sequenced sample was blood. The genes are TRBV5-1 and TRBJ2-2; as DNA is missing, the TRBD1 call by TCRdb cannot be tested. This receptor was obtained from a human donor with ulcerative colitis or Crohn's disease, or a healthy co-twin of an affected twin (not recorded which). The CDR3 region is CASSVQGRDTGELFF.